This T cell receptor (beta chain) was identified during a study of T cells expressing NK-cell markers. This CDR3 is 13 amino acids long. CDR1 and CDR2 (germline): LGHNA, YNFKEQ. TCRdb re-called the 5' RACE reads and gives one entry per CDR3 protein, without DNA. In all, the sample yields over 100,000 distinct CDR3 sequences. V and J are TRBV4-2 and TRBJ1-5. The material sequenced was blood T cells: a sorted CD56 or NKG2C T cell subset, CD4+ or CD8+ T cells, or bulk PBMC T cells (not recorded which). The TCR sequence derives from a woman aged 18-70 years in good health. CDR3: CASSQAPNQPQHF.